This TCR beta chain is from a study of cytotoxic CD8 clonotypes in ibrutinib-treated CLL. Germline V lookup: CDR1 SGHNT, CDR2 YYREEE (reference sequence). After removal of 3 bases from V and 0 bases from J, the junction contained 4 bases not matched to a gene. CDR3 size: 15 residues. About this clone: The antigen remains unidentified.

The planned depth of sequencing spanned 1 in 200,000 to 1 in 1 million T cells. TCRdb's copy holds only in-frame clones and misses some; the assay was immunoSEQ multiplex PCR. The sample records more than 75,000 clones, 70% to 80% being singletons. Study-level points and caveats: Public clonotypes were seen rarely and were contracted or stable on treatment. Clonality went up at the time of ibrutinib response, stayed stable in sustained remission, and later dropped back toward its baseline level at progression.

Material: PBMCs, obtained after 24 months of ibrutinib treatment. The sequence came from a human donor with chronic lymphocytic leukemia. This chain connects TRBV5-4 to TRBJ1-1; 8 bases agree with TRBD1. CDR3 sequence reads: CASSWGQVMNTEAFF. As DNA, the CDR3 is TGTGCCAGCAGCTGGGGACAGGTTATGAACACTGAAGCTTTCTTT.